The 25 T cell receptor beta chains reported below all come from one sample, sequenced in a study of blood T cells in healthy people across ages. Primed by a sample-barcoded 5' primer and a J-beta primer mix, a second PCR proceeded for about 6 to 11 cycles. TCRdb reprocessed the 5' RACE reads via MiXCR and lists one record per CDR3 protein. The table has more than 650,000 distinct CDR3 sequences, around 25% seen once. The same data also contributed to another study, on T cells of mothers and their children.

The sequencing input was blood. These receptors originate from a boy aged 10-17 years in good health.

The chain has TRBV14 and TRBJ2-7; 9 bases agree with TRBD2. This CDR3 has 15 residues. The germline gives CDR1 SGHDN, CDR2 FVKESK. V gave up 2 bases and J gave up 4 bases; unmatched junction bases: 6. The CDR3 coding sequence is TGTGCCAGCAGCCAAAAGGCTAGCGGGGATTACGAGCAGTACTTC. Translation gives CASSQKASGDYEQYF.

The V gene is TRBV19, the J gene TRBJ1-4; D gene ambiguous. Germline assignment: CDR1 LNHDA and CDR2 SQIVND (reference sequence). CDR3 length equals 12 residues. V gave up 4 bases and J gave up 8 bases, with 8 bases separating them. CDR3 region: CASSNTPEKLFF. In DNA form, the CDR3 reads TGTGCCAGTAGTAATACACCGGAAAAACTGTTTTTT.

V usage is TRBV9 and J usage is TRBJ1-1; unclear D gene. The length of the CDR3 is 14 residues. The germline gives CDR1 SGDLS, CDR2 YYNGEE. V dropped 4 bases and J dropped 2 bases, with 12 bases sitting between them. The CDR3 sequence is CASSPWAENTEAFF. For the CDR3, the DNA is TGTGCCAGCAGCCCCTGGGCAGAAAACACTGAAGCTTTCTTT. The complete variable domain, with remaining parts taken from reference TRBV9 and TRBJ1-1, reads DSGVTQTPKHLITATGQRVTLRCSPRSGDLSVYWYQQSLDQGLQFLIQYYNGEERAKGNILERFSAQQFPDLHSELNLSSLELGDSALYFCASSPWAENTEAFFGQGTRLTVV.

The chain is built from TRBV12-3 or TRBV12-4 and TRBJ2-3, with a tentative D call TRBD1 (5 bases). V gave up 6 bases and J gave up 5 bases, with 12 bases separating them. The CDR3 contains 13 residues. CDR3 bases: TGTGCCAGCAGGGCCCAGGGTCTAGATACGCAGTATTTT. Amino acids: CASRAQGLDTQYF.

This clonotype was found a few times. CDR3 in amino acids: CASSRVWREQYF. DNA for the CDR3: TGTGCCAGCAGTCGAGTCTGGCGGGAGCAGTACTTC. The chain is built from TRBV28 and TRBJ2-5; 7 bases line up with TRBD2. With 5 bases clipped from V and 11 bases from J, the junction kept 8 bases outside the gene matches. The length of the CDR3 is 12 residues. Germline V gene data show CDR1 as MDHEN and CDR2 as SYDVKM.

V is TRBV20-1 and J is TRBJ1-5; no reliable D call. This CDR3 region has 11 residues. Trimming removed 5 bases from V and 7 bases from J, with 9 bases in between. From germline, CDR1 is DFQATT and CDR2 SNEGSKA (reference sequence). The CDR3 sequence is CSAASGQPQHF. CDR3 coding DNA: TGCAGTGCTGCCTCTGGGCAGCCCCAGCATTTT.

This chain joins TRBV7-6 and TRBJ1-1; D ambiguous. This CDR3 comprises 14 residues. With 7 bases removed from V and 3 bases from J, the gap between germline ends came to 15 bases. Germline CDR1 SGHVS, CDR2 FNYEAQ. The CDR3 bases are TGTGCCAGCATTTCTCTACCCGGGGACACTGAAGCTTTCTTT. Translation gives CASISLPGDTEAFF. The variable domain in full, with the rest retrieved from reference TRBV7-6 and TRBJ1-1, is GAGVSQSPRYKVTKRGQDVALRCDPISGHVSLYWYRQALGQGPEFLTYFNYEAQQDKSGLPNDRFSAERPEGSISTLTIQRTEQRDSAMYRCASISLPGDTEAFFGQGTRLTVV.

The CDR3 DNA reads as TGTGCCAGCAGTTTATCCTCAGTCTACGAGCAGTACTTC. This codes for CASSLSSVYEQYF. The chain is built from TRBV28 and TRBJ2-7, with D uncertain. V lost 1 base and J 3 bases, leaving 7 bases between the germline ends. The CDR3 is 13 amino acids. The germline CDR1 and CDR2 sequences are MDHEN and SYDVKM.

This chain's CDR3 is CASSLGALSAGAFF. The DNA of the CDR3 is TGTGCCAGCAGCTTAGGGGCGCTTTCGGCCGGGGCTTTCTTT. The chain links TRBV11-2 to TRBJ1-1, with D unresolved. The V end was cut by 1 base, the J end by 11 bases, with 17 bases between. This CDR3 has 14 amino acids. Germline V gene data show CDR1 as SGHAT and CDR2 as FQNNGV.

The V and J genes are TRBV7-6 and TRBJ2-5; D is unclear. The CDR3 loop spans 11 amino acids. The germline V gene has CDR1 SGHVS and CDR2 FNYEAQ. V shed 8 bases and J shed 5 bases, with 9 bases lying between them. The CDR3 protein is CASVLGETQYF. The CDR3, as DNA: TGTGCCAGCGTCCTAGGGGAGACCCAGTACTTC.

The chain is built from TRBV4-1 and TRBJ2-2; D gene unclear. The CDR3 totals 16 residues. Looked up from germline, CDR1 is MGHRA and CDR2 is YSYEKL. V gave up 0 bases and J gave up 5 bases, with 13 bases separating them. Written as DNA, the CDR3 is TGCGCCAGCAGCCAAGATCACAGCCCGAGAACCGGGGAGCTGTTTTTT. This gives the protein CASSQDHSPRTGELFF.

This rearrangement joins TRBV27 to TRBJ2-7; possible D gene TRBD2, 6 bases. This CDR3 has 15 residues. Germline CDR1 MNHEY, CDR2 SMNVEV (reference sequence). The germline V and J ends were trimmed by 5 bases and 2 bases, with 16 bases remaining between them. The DNA for the CDR3 is TGTGCCAGCAGTCCCTCGGGCGGGGATACCTACGAGCAGTACTTC. Translation: CASSPSGGDTYEQYF.

The J gene is TRBJ2-5, the V gene TRBV30, with a tentative D call TRBD2 (5 bases). The CDR3 is made up of 13 amino acids. Per germline, CDR1 GTSNPN and CDR2 SVGIG (reference sequence). The V gene lost 8 bases and the J gene lost 4 bases, with 17 bases spanning the gap. As DNA, the CDR3 is TGTGCCCTAGCTAGGAACCCCCGAGAGACCCAGTACTTC. It codes for CALARNPRETQYF. The full variable domain, with the rest looked up from reference TRBV30 and TRBJ2-5, is SQTIHQWPATLVQPVGSPLSLECTVEGTSNPNLYWYRQAAGRGLQLLFYSVGIGQISSEVPQNLSASRPQDRQFILSSKKLLLSDSGFYLCALARNPRETQYFGPGTRLLVL.

This clonotype was detected only a few times. The V gene is TRBV25-1, the J gene TRBJ1-4; 9 nucleotides align to TRBD1. Unmatched junction bases numbered 11, after V lost 8 bases and J lost 7 bases. This CDR3 comprises 15 residues. Germline V CDR1 and CDR2: MGHDK, SYGVNS. In DNA form, the CDR3 reads TGTGCCAGCGGAGCGGGACAGGGAAAAAGTGAAAAACTGTTTTTT. This sequence encodes CASGAGQGKSEKLFF.

The rearrangement links TRBV7-9 to TRBJ2-5, with D uncertain. The ends were cut back, 6 bases at V and 4 bases at J, with 12 bases in the middle. This CDR3 region has 13 residues. Per germline, CDR1 SEHNR and CDR2 FQNEAQ (reference sequence). The CDR3 coding sequence is TGTGCCAGCAGAGTCGGTGTCGGAGAGACCCAGTACTTC. Its translation: CASRVGVGETQYF.

The chain combines TRBV28 with TRBJ1-2; no reliable D call. Germline V lookup: CDR1 MDHEN, CDR2 SYDVKM. The CDR3 totals 13 residues. The germline V and J ends were trimmed by 3 bases and 8 bases, with 13 bases remaining between them. This CDR3 is CASSLPGRKGYTF. CDR3 nucleotides: TGTGCCAGCAGTTTGCCCGGAAGAAAAGGCTACACCTTC.

This clonotype turned up a few times. In nucleotides, the CDR3 is TGTGCCAGCAGTTACTCTGGGACGGCCAGCTCTGGAAACACCATATATTTT. Its translation is CASSYSGTASSGNTIYF. The J gene is TRBJ1-3, the V gene TRBV6-5; perhaps TRBD1 as D (5 bases). The germline gives CDR1 MNHEY, CDR2 SVGAGI. The germline V and J ends were trimmed by 0 bases and 0 bases, with 12 bases remaining between them. There are 17 residues in the CDR3.

Only a few counts were recorded for this clonotype. J is TRBJ2-7 and V is TRBV28; D gene ambiguous. V lost 2 bases to trimming and J lost 4 bases, with 12 bases between them. This CDR3 is 14 amino acids long. Germline CDR1 reads MDHEN; CDR2 reads SYDVKM. The CDR3 region is CASSLGLDRYEQYF. The CDR3 region has the DNA TGTGCCAGCAGTTTAGGGCTGGACCGGTACGAGCAGTACTTC.

The CDR3 nucleotides are TGTGCCAGCAGTTTTAGACCTTCGGGAGAGACCCAGTACTTC. Translating gives CASSFRPSGETQYF. The V and J genes are TRBV6-5 and TRBJ2-5, with D hard to call. This CDR3 is 14 amino acids long. Germline CDR1 MNHEY, CDR2 SVGAGI. Trimming cost V 4 bases and J 4 bases, with 13 bases left between them.

The rearrangement links TRBV7-3 to TRBJ1-6; perhaps TRBD1 as D (6 bases). V lost 3 bases and J 9 bases, leaving 15 bases between the germline ends. CDR1 is SGHTA, CDR2 FQGTGA, per germline. The CDR3 is made up of 15 amino acids. DNA for the CDR3: TGTGCCAGCAGCTTGCACAGGGCCGGTGCTTCACCCCTCCACTTT. Translated, it gives CASSLHRAGASPLHF.

The chain has TRBV2 and TRBJ2-5; possibly TRBD1 for D (6 bases). The CDR3 is 14 residues long. Between the trimmed V and J ends, which lost 9 bases and 5 bases, there was a span of 19 bases. Germline-derived CDR1 and CDR2 are SNHLY and FYNNEI. Here the CDR3 DNA reads TGTGCCAGTCCCGAAAAGTTGGGGGCGGAGACCCAGTACTTC. It encodes CASPEKLGAETQYF.

The chain uses TRBV2 and TRBJ2-3; TRBD2 aligns across 7 bases. Germline V gene sequence: CDR1 SNHLY, CDR2 FYNNEI. V shed 5 bases and J 4 bases; nucleotides not matched to a gene: 6. The CDR3 totals 14 residues. The CDR3 is CASSRLAGSDTQYF. CDR3 bases: TGTGCCAGCAGTCGACTAGCTGGGTCAGATACGCAGTATTTT.

The table lists this clonotype with a few counts. The CDR3 protein is CSAGGGLDYGYTF. CDR3 coding DNA: TGCAGTGCCGGAGGGGGGTTGGACTATGGCTACACCTTC. J is TRBJ1-2 and V is TRBV20-1; D may be TRBD1 (6 bases). The CDR3 totals 13 residues. Germline V lookup: CDR1 DFQATT, CDR2 SNEGSKA (reference sequence). V was shortened by 6 bases and J by 3 bases, with 14 bases between the two germline ends.

At least ten counts were recorded for this clonotype. The chain links TRBV6-6 to TRBJ2-5; D is possibly TRBD2 (6 bases). V dropped 6 bases and J dropped 2 bases, with 19 bases sitting between them. Looked up from germline, CDR1 is MNHNY and CDR2 is SVGAGI (reference sequence). The CDR3 length is 16 residues. The CDR3 loop is CASSPYDLARQETQYF. DNA of the CDR3: TGTGCCAGCAGCCCATATGACCTAGCGAGACAAGAGACCCAGTACTTC.

The CDR3 nucleotides read TGTGCCAGCAGTTTATGGGGGGTAGCGGATACGCAGTATTTT. As protein: CASSLWGVADTQYF. This chain connects TRBV27 to TRBJ2-3, with D perhaps matching TRBD2 (6 bases). Trimming took 1 base from V and 6 from J, leaving 11 bases between them. There are 14 residues in the CDR3. Germline CDR1 reads MNHEY; CDR2 reads SMNVEV (reference sequence).